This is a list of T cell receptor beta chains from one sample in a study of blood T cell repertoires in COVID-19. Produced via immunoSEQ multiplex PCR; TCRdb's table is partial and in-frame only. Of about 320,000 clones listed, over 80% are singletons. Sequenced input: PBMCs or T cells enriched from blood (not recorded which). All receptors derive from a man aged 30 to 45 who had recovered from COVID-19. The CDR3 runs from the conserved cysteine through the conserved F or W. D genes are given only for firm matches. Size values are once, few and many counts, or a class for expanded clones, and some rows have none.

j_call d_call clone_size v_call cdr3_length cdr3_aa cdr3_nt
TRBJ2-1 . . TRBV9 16 CASSVAVDNSYNEQFF TGTGCCAGCAGCGTAGCGGTGGACAACTCCTACAATGAGCAGTTCTTC
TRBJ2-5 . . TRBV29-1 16 CSVEDRAGRYQETQYF TGCAGCGTTGAAGATAGGGCAGGGCGATACCAAGAGACCCAGTACTTC
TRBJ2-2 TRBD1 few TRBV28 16 CASSLSTGGTTGELFF TGTGCCAGCAGCCTGTCCACAGGGGGCACCACCGGGGAGCTGTTTTTT
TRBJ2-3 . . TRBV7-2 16 CASSVRKTGLIDTQYF TGTGCCAGCAGCGTACGCAAAACGGGACTTATAGATACGCAGTATTTT
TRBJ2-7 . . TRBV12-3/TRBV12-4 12 CASSLGQVALYF TGTGCCAGCAGTTTAGGACAGGTAGCCTTGTACTTC
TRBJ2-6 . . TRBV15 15 CATSSNRAGANVLTF TGTGCCACCAGCAGCAACAGGGCTGGGGCCAACGTCCTGACTTTC
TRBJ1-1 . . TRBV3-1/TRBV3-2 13 CASSLQVLTEAFF TGTGCCAGCAGCCTGCAGGTGCTCACTGAAGCTTTCTTT
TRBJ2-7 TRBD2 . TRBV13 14 CASSTPSGGHEQYF TGTGCCAGCAGCACTCCTAGCGGGGGGCACGAGCAGTACTTC
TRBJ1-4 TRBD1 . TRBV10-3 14 CAISGRGRGEKLFF TGTGCCATCAGTGGCAGGGGGCGCGGTGAAAAACTGTTTTTT
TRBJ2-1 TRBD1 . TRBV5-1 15 CASSKEGATYNEQFF TGCGCCAGCAGCAAAGAGGGGGCTACCTACAATGAGCAGTTCTTC
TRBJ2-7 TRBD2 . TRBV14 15 CASSQAGGLSYEQYF TGTGCCAGCAGCCAAGCGGGGGGGTTGTCCTACGAGCAGTACTTC
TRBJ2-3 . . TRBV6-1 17 CASSASGGSPRTDTQYF TGTGCCAGCAGTGCCTCCGGAGGCAGCCCACGCACAGATACGCAGTATTTT
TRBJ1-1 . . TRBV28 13 CASSFGVGLIAFF TGTGCCAGCAGTTTCGGGGTGGGGTTGATAGCTTTCTTT
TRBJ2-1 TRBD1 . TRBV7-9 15 CASSLTGGSYNEQFF TGTGCCAGCAGCTTAACAGGGGGCTCCTACAATGAGCAGTTCTTC